The next 8 T cell receptor beta chains were all read from a single sample in a study of monozygotic twins with inflammatory bowel disease. From its re-call of the 5' RACE reads, TCRdb lists each CDR3 protein once, without DNA. The table counts about 150,000 distinct CDR3 sequences; 0.95% to 1.5% lies in the top ten. Sequenced sample: blood. These receptors came from a human donor with ulcerative colitis or Crohn's disease, or a healthy co-twin of an affected twin (not recorded which).

The rearrangement links TRBV20-1 to TRBJ1-6; as DNA is missing, the TRBD1 call by TCRdb cannot be tested. This CDR3 has 16 amino acids. Germline V CDR1 and CDR2: DFQATT, SNEGSKA (reference sequence). CDR3 residues: CSAYPLDRGRNSPLHF.

The chain recombines TRBV5-5 with TRBJ1-2. The length of the CDR3 is 13 residues. From germline, CDR1 is SGHKS and CDR2 YYEKEE (reference sequence). The chain's CDR3 is CASSLSQGDGYTF. The full variable domain, with the rest looked up from reference TRBV5-5 and TRBJ1-2, is DAGVTQSPTHLIKTRGQQVTLRCSPISGHKSVSWYQQVLGQGPQFIFQYYEKEERGRGNFPDRFSARQFPNYSSELNVNALLLGDSALYLCASSLSQGDGYTFGSGTRLTVV.

V usage is TRBV5-1 and J usage is TRBJ1-4. The CDR3 spans 16 residues. Germline assignment: CDR1 SGHRS and CDR2 YFSETQ. The chain's CDR3 is CASSSGNSATNEKLFF.

V usage is TRBV30 and J usage is TRBJ1-5; lacking DNA, the TRBD1 call made by TCRdb goes unchecked. The germline CDR1 and CDR2 sequences are GTSNPN and SVGIG (reference sequence). CDR3 length equals 13 residues. The CDR3 reads CAWSEGGYQPQHF.

CDR3 loop: CSVALPGGGSYNEQFF. V usage is TRBV29-1 and J usage is TRBJ2-1; TCRdb's D gene call, TRBD2, goes unchecked for lack of DNA. The CDR3 runs to 16 residues. The germline gives CDR1 SQVTM, CDR2 ANQGSEA.

The rearrangement links TRBV18 to TRBJ2-1. Germline loops: CDR1 KGHSH, CDR2 LQKENI. The CDR3 has 13 amino acids. The CDR3 here is CASSPQLGNEQFF.

This sequence joins TRBV29-1 and TRBJ1-1. Per germline, CDR1 SQVTM and CDR2 ANQGSEA. The CDR3 spans 15 residues. CDR3: CSVRGYRSVDTEAFF.

The chain combines TRBV30 with TRBJ1-2. The CDR3 sequence is 12 residues long. Germline CDR1 GTSNPN, CDR2 SVGIG (reference sequence). This CDR3 is CAWSVIDHGYTF.